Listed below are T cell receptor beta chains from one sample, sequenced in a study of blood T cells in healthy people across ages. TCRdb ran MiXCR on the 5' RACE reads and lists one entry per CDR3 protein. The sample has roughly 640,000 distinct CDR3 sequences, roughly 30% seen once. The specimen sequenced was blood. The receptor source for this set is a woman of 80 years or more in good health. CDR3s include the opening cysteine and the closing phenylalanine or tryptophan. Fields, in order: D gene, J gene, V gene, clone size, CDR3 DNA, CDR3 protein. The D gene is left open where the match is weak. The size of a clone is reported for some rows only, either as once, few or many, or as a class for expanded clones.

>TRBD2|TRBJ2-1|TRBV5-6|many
TGTGCCAGCAGCTTCCCGGGGGGAAGTTTCAATGAGCAGTTCTTC
CASSFPGGSFNEQFF
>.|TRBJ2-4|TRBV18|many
TGTGCCAGCTCACCTTGGCCTACCCACCCCAGCATTCAGTACTTC
CASSPWPTHPSIQYF
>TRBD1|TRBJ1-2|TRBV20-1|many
TGCAGTGCTAGGGCCCGCTTACAGGGGGCTGTGGAGTATGGCTACACCTTC
CSARARLQGAVEYGYTF
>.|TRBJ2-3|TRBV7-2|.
TGTGCCAGCAGCCAAAGCAGAGATACGCAGTATTTT
CASSQSRDTQYF
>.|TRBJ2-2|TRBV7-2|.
TGTGCCAGCAGCTTAGCGAGGGCCGGGGAGCTGTTTTTT
CASSLARAGELFF
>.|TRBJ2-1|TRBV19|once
TGTGCCAGTAGTATAGAGGTCGGGGGAACCTACAATGAGCAGTTCTTC
CASSIEVGGTYNEQFF
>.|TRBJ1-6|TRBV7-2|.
TGTGCCAGCAGTCCACTAGGGGGAATCTCCTATAATTCACCCCTCCACTTT
CASSPLGGISYNSPLHF
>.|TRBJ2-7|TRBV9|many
TGTGCCAGCAGCGCCGGCCCCCCGGGACACACCATCGCCTACGAGCAGTACTTC
CASSAGPPGHTIAYEQYF
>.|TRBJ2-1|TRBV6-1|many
TGTGCCAGCAGTGAAACCTGGGGGGGCGTCAATGAGCAGTTCTTC
CASSETWGGVNEQFF
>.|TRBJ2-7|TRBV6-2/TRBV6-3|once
TGTGCCAGCAGTTACGACGCCTCCTACGAGCAGTACTTC
CASSYDASYEQYF
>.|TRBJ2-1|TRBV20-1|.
TGCAGTGCTAGAGATGGGTCCGGGAGTGAGCAGTTCTTC
CSARDGSGSEQFF
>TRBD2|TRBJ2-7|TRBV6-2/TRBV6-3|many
TGTGCCAGCAGTCTAGCGGGGAAGCCGAGGGAGCAGTACTTC
CASSLAGKPREQYF
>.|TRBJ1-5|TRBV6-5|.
TGTGCCAGCAGCCCAGGACGGGGATCAGGGCCCCAGCATTTT
CASSPGRGSGPQHF
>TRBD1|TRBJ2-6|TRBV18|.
TGTGCCAGCTCATCAAAAACCGGGACAGCCGCTTCTGGGGCCAACGTCCTGACTTTC
CASSSKTGTAASGANVLTF
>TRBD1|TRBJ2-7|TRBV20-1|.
TGCAGTGCTAGAGAAGCGACAGGGTACGAGCAGTACTTC
CSAREATGYEQYF
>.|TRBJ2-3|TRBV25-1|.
TGTGCCAGCAGTCTCGGGAGCCGTCATCCAGATACGCAGTATTTT
CASSLGSRHPDTQYF
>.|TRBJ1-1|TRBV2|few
TGTGCCAGCCGGCGAGACCCTGAAGCTTTCTTT
CASRRDPEAFF
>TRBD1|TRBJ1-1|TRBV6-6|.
TGTGCCAGCAGTGGAAGGACAGGGGGAAACACTGAAGCTTTCTTT
CASSGRTGGNTEAFF
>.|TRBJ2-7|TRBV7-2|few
TGTGCCAACAGCCCTTTATACGAGCAGTACTTC
CANSPLYEQYF
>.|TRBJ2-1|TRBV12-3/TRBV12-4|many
TGTGCCAGCAGCCCTAAACCGGGACTTCCTGGCAATGAGCAGTTCTTC
CASSPKPGLPGNEQFF
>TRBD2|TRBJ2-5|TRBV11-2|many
TGTGCCAGCAGCCCAGACGGACAGCGGGGGGAGACCCAGTACTTC
CASSPDGQRGETQYF
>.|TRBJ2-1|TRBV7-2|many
TGTGCCAGCAGCTTAGTACTAGTATACAATGAGCAGTTCTTC
CASSLVLVYNEQFF
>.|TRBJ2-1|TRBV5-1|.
TGCGCCAGCAGCTTGGAAGTGGGCTATGAGCAGTTCTTC
CASSLEVGYEQFF
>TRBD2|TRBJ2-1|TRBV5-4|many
TGTGCCAGCACCTGGGGGGGTGAGCAGTTCTTC
CASTWGGEQFF
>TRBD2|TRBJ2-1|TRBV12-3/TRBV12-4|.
TGTGCCAGCGGGGAGCGGGGGGGCGGGTTAGCTGAGCAGTTCTTC
CASGERGGGLAEQFF
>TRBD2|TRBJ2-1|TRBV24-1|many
TGTGCCACCAGTGACCCCAGGAAGGGGCGGGGGGCGGGAAATGAGCAGTTCTTC
CATSDPRKGRGAGNEQFF
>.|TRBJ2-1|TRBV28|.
TGTGCCAGCACCCTCCCGTCGGCTAACAATGAGCAGTTCTTC
CASTLPSANNEQFF
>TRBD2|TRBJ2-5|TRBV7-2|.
TGTGCCAGCAGCGTACAGCGGGGGCCCCAAGAGACCCAGTACTTC
CASSVQRGPQETQYF
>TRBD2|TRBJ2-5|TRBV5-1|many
TGCGCCAGTGCGACTAGCGGGGGGTCAGGAGAGACCCAGTACTTC
CASATSGGSGETQYF
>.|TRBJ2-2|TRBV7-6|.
TGTGCCGCCAAAGCGCAAAGCGGGACAGTGACCGGGGAGCTGTTTTTT
CAAKAQSGTVTGELFF
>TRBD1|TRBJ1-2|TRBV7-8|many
TGTGCCAGCAGCTTGGGACAGGGAAGACCGTATGGCTACACCTTC
CASSLGQGRPYGYTF
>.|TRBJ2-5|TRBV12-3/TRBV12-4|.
TGTGCCAGCAGAAGAGGGGCTCAAGAGACCCAGTACTTC
CASRRGAQETQYF
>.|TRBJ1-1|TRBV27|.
TGTGCCAGCAGTTTATATCAAGGACGGGCGAACACTGAAGCTTTCTTT
CASSLYQGRANTEAFF
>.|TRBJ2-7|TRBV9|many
TGTGCCAGCAGCGTAGGGCCGGGGATGGCCCCCTACGAGCAGTACTTC
CASSVGPGMAPYEQYF
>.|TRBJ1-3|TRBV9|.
TGTGCCAGCAGCGTAGCTGACGGGTCTGGAAACACCATATATTTT
CASSVADGSGNTIYF
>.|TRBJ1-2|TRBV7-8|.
TGTGCCAGCAGCCCCCCGGGGCAGGTGAACGGCGGCTACACCTTC
CASSPPGQVNGGYTF
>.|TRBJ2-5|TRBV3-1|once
TGTGCCAGCAGCCAAGAAGGGCGGCTACAAGAGACCCAGTACTTC
CASSQEGRLQETQYF
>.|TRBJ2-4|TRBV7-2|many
TGTGCCAGCAGCTTAGTCGTAGAAAACATTCAGTACTTC
CASSLVVENIQYF
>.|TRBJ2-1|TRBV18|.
TGTGCCAGCTCACCCGGGGGCTCCTACGATGAGCAGTTCTTC
CASSPGGSYDEQFF
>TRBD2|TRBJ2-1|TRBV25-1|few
TGTGCCAGCAGTGAATCGGCGGGGGGACGGGAGCAGTTCTTC
CASSESAGGREQFF
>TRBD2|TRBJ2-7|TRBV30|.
TGTGCCTGGGCCGAGGGAGGGTCCAAGTACTTC
CAWAEGGSKYF
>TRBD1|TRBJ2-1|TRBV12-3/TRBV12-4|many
TGTGCCAGCAGTAATACCGGGACAGTTAACAATGAGCAGTTCTTC
CASSNTGTVNNEQFF
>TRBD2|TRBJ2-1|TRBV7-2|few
TGTGCCAGCAGCTTCACTAGCGGGACCAATGAGCAGTTCTTC
CASSFTSGTNEQFF
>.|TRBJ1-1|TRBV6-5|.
TGTGCCAGCACTCTGGGCGGGTCAAACACTGAAGCTTTCTTT
CASTLGGSNTEAFF
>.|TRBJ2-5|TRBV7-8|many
TGTGCCAGCAGCGCCGATATGGGGACCCAGTACTTC
CASSADMGTQYF
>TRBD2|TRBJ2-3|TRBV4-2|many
TGTGCCAGCAGCCATTCCGGAGCGGGGGGAGGCACAGATACGCAGTATTTT
CASSHSGAGGGTDTQYF
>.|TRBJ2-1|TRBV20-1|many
TGCAGTGCTAGACAGGGGGGATTACGTGAGCAGTTCTTC
CSARQGGLREQFF
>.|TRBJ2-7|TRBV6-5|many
TGTGCCAGCGCCATAAACCGGGTGCTGATAATCGAGCAGTACTTC
CASAINRVLIIEQYF